A selection of T cell receptor beta chains follows, all from one sample in a study of blood T cell repertoires in COVID-19. Clones were read by immunoSEQ multiplex PCR, and TCRdb kept only the in-frame ones, dropping some. The profile shows more than 250,000 clones, around nine tenths of them singletons. Material for sequencing was peripheral blood. Receptors originate from a man aged 45-60 years with active or convalescent COVID-19. Both conserved end residues are part of each CDR3. D genes are given only for firm matches. Where a row states a size, it is once, few, many or the class of an expanded clone; other rows omit it.

v_gene: TRBV7-3
abundance: -
j_gene: TRBJ2-2
d_gene: TRBD2
CDR3nt: TGTGCCAGCAGGATGGGACTAGCGGGAACCGGGGAGCTGTTTTTT
CDR3aa: CASRMGLAGTGELFF

v_gene: TRBV2
abundance: -
j_gene: TRBJ2-7
d_gene: TRBD1
CDR3nt: TGTGCCAGCAGTGGACAGGGGAGATCCTACGAGCAGTACTTC
CDR3aa: CASSGQGRSYEQYF

v_gene: TRBV9
abundance: -
j_gene: TRBJ1-2
d_gene: TRBD1
CDR3nt: TGTGCCAGCAGCACTCGCGACAGGGCTGGGGGCTACACCTTC
CDR3aa: CASSTRDRAGGYTF

v_gene: TRBV28
abundance: once
j_gene: TRBJ2-7
d_gene: TRBD2
CDR3nt: TGTGCCAGCAGTTTCAGCGGGGATGAGTACTTC
CDR3aa: CASSFSGDEYF

v_gene: TRBV28
abundance: -
j_gene: TRBJ1-6
d_gene: TRBD1
CDR3nt: TGTGCCAGCAGTTTATGGGCCTTTGGTGGGCAGGGGGCGGAGAGCTCCTATAATTCACCCCTCCACTTT
CDR3aa: CASSLWAFGGQGAESSYNSPLHF

v_gene: TRBV14
abundance: few
j_gene: TRBJ2-1
d_gene: -
CDR3nt: TGTGCCAGCAAGTCCCGCGGTCCCTACAATGAGCAGTTCTTC
CDR3aa: CASKSRGPYNEQFF

v_gene: TRBV19
abundance: few
j_gene: TRBJ1-1
d_gene: -
CDR3nt: TGTGCCAGTAGTGCGACAGGTCAGAACACTGAAGCTTTCTTT
CDR3aa: CASSATGQNTEAFF

v_gene: TRBV27
abundance: -
j_gene: TRBJ2-7
d_gene: -
CDR3nt: TGTGCCAGCAGTCGGACAGGAGGGGACTACGAGCAGTACTTC
CDR3aa: CASSRTGGDYEQYF

v_gene: TRBV5-6
abundance: -
j_gene: TRBJ2-1
d_gene: -
CDR3nt: TGTGCCAGCAGCTTAGGGGTCTACAATGAGCAGTTCTTC
CDR3aa: CASSLGVYNEQFF

v_gene: TRBV15
abundance: -
j_gene: TRBJ2-1
d_gene: TRBD2
CDR3nt: TGTGCCACCAGCAGGGAAAGTAGCGGGGGGGGATTTGAGCAGTTCTTC
CDR3aa: CATSRESSGGGFEQFF